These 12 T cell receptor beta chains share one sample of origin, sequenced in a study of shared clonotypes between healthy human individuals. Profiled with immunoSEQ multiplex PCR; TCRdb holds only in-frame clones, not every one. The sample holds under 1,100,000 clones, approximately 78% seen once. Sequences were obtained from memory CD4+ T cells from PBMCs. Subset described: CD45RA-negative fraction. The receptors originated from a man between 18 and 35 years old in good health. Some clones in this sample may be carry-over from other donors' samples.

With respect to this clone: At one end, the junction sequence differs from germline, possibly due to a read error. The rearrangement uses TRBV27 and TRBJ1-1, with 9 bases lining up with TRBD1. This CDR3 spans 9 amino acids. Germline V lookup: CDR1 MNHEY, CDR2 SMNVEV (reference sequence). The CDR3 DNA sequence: TGTGCCAGCAGGCCGGGACAGGGCTTT. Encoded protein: CASRPGQGF.

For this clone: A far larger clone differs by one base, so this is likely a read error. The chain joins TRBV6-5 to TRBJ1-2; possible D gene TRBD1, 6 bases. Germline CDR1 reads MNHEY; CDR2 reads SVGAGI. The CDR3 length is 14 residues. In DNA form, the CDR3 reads TGTGCCAGCAGTTACTCGGGACACCCCTATGGCTGCACCTTC. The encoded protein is CASSYSGHPYGCTF.

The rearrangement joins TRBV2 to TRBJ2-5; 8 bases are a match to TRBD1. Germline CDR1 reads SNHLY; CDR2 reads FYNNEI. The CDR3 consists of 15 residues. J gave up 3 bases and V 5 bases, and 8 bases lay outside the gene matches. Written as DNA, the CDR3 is TGTGCCAGCAGTTTACTCGGACAGGGCGAAGAGACCCAGTACTTC. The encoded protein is CASSLLGQGEETQYF.

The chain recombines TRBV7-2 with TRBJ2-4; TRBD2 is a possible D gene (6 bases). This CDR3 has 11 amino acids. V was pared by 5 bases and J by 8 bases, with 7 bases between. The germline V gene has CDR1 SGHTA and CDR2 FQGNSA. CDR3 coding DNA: TGTGCCAGCAGCCGCGGGGACATTCAGTACTTC. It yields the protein CASSRGDIQYF.

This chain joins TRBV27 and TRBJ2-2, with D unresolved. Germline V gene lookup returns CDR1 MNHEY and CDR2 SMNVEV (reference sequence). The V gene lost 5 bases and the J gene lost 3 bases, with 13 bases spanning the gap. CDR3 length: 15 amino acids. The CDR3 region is CASSAPGRHTGELFF. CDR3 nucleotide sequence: TGTGCCAGCAGTGCCCCCGGACGTCACACCGGGGAGCTGTTTTTT.

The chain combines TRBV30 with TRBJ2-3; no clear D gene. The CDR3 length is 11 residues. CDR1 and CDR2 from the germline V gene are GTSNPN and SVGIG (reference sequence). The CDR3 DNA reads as TGTATCTCGGTGCTGGGGGATACGCAGTATTTT. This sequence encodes CISVLGDTQYF.

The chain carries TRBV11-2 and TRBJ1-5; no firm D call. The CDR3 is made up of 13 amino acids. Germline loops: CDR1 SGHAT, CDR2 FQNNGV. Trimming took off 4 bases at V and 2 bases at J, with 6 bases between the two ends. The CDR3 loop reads CASSSQRNQPQHF. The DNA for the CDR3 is TGTGCCAGCAGCTCCCAACGCAATCAGCCCCAGCATTTT.

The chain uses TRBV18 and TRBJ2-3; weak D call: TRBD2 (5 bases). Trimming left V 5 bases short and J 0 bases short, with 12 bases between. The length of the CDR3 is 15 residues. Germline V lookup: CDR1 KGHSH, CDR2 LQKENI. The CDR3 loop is CASSKIGESTDTQYF. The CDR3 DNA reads TGTGCCAGCTCAAAAATCGGGGAGAGCACAGATACGCAGTATTTT.

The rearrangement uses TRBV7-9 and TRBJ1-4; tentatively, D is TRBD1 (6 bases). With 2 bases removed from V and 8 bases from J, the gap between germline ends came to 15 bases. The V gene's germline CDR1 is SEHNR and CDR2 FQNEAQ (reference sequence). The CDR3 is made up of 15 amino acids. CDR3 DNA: TGTGCCAGCAGCTTATTTACAGGGTTGAAAGAAAAACTGTTTTTT. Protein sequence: CASSLFTGLKEKLFF.

The CDR3 DNA follows: TGTGCCAGCAGCCCTCCCGGGACTAGCGGGAGGAATGAGCAGTTCTTC. This encodes CASSPPGTSGRNEQFF. The chain uses TRBV4-2 and TRBJ2-1; TRBD2 matches at 15 bases. Trimming cost V 4 bases and J 7 bases; bases outside gene matches: 5. This CDR3 has 16 amino acids. Per germline, CDR1 LGHNA and CDR2 YNFKEQ.

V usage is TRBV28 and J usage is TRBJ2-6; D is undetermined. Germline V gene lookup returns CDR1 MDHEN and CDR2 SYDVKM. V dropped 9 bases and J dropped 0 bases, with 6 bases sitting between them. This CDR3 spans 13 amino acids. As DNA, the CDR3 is TGTGCCAGTGCCATCTCTGGGGCCAACGTCCTGACTTTC. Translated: CASAISGANVLTF.

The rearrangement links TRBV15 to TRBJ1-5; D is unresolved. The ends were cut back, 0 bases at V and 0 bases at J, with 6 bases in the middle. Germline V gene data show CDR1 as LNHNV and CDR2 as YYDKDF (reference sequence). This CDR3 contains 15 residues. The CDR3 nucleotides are TGTGCCACCAGCAGAGACCGGAATAGCAATCAGCCCCAGCATTTT. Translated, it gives CATSRDRNSNQPQHF.